This TCR beta chain was sequenced in a study of cytomegalovirus exposure and HLA in healthy donors (dated by TCRdb to about 2017). As for the study more broadly: A later analysis indicated that the roughly 130 validation repertoires were generated on the platform also employed for the 700 or so repertoires of the first cohort. The study aimed to test whether signatures of past pathogen exposure could be identified by cataloging public T cell receptors. In addition to the first cohort of 666 subjects, a separate validation cohort of some 120 different subjects was used. To predict cytomegalovirus infection status, the study combined high-throughput TCR immunosequencing, statistical association of individual TCRs with disease status, and machine learning. Paper-wide results and their limitations: The classifier was reported to diagnose cytomegalovirus status with high specificity and sensitivity in both the original cohort and the validation cohort. The study listed approximately 160 TCR beta chains as associated with cytomegalovirus. It was suggested by the authors that the approach could potentially be generalized to other disease states and immunological phenotypes. The validation cohort had no HLA typing available for a later analysis, so co-occurrence within that cohort was assessed over all 120 repertoires. Most TCR sequences were seen in very few donors, while some public TCRs were found in many individuals. Three of the identified cytomegalovirus-associated TCR beta chains were confirmed in vitro to be specific for cytomegalovirus antigens. Subsequent analysis determined that TCRs grouped into clusters in the first cohort also showed a tendency toward co-occurrence across the roughly 110 validation repertoires, and 94% of cluster scores exceeded 0.

The CDR3 starts with the cysteine, ends with the phenylalanine, and has 15 residues. The retained sequence is limited to the CDR3, 45 bases, with the frame set at the first base. The germline V gene specifies MDHEN as CDR1 and SYDVKM as CDR2. V and J are trimmed by 3 bases and 5 bases, and the gene matches miss 7 bases of the junction. Regarding this clone: The clone's antigen remains unknown. The sample holds no much larger clone one base away, and base qualities are not on file.

The library was produced with the immunoSEQ multiplex PCR assay. In the authors' own workflow: A statistical classification framework was built to diagnose cytomegalovirus status from the catalog of TCR beta chain sequences. In TCRdb, the immuneACCESS table is reduced to in-frame sequences with V and J assigned. These tables do not hold every clone; where another copy was compared, an unresolved V gene accounts for under half, and the others remain unexplained. V, J and clone size are taken as reported in that table, and D and trimming were inferred from the DNA itself. Here the sample has roughly 250,000 clones; just under 90% occur a single time. Less than 3% of the sample belongs to the ten largest clones. Donors formed part of the validation cohort, which comprised 95 to 150 subjects and was distinct from the first cohort of 666 subjects.

Sequenced input: PBMCs. This clonotype originated in a man between 18 and 35 years old in good health and CMV-seronegative. The chain is encoded by TRBV28 joined to TRBJ1-2; 9 central nucleotides agree with TRBD1. At the DNA level, the sequence is TGTGCCAGCAGTTTTTTCACAGGGGGCTTTTATGGCTACACCTTC. It is translated as CASSFFTGGFYGYTF.